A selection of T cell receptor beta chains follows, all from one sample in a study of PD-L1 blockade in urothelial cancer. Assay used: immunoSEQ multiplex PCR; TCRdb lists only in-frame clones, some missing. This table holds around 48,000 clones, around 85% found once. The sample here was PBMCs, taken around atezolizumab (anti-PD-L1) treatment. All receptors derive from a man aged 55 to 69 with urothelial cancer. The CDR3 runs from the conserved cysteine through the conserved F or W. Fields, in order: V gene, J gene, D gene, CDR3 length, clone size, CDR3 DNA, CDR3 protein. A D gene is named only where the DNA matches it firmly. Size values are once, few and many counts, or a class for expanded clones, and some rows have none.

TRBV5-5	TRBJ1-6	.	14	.	TGTGCCAGCAGCTTGGCGGGGAACAATTCACCCCTCCACTTT	CASSLAGNNSPLHF
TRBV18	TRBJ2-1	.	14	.	TGTGCCAGCTCACCCGGGGGATCCTACAATGAGCAGTTCTTC	CASSPGGSYNEQFF
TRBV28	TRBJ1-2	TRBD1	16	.	TGTGCCAGCAGTTCACCCGCAACAGGGGTGATAAATGGCTACACCTTC	CASSSPATGVINGYTF
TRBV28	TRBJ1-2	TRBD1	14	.	TGTGCCAGCAGTGGATCCGGGACAGGGTCTGGCTACACCTTC	CASSGSGTGSGYTF
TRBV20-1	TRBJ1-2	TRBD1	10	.	TGCAGTGCTACTCGACAGGGCCTCACCTTC	CSATRQGLTF
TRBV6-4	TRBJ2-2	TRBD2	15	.	TGTGCCAGCAGAGAAGGGACTAGCGGGACCGGGGAGCTGTTTTTT	CASREGTSGTGELFF
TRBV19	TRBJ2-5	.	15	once	TGTGCCAGTAGTATGGGAGGGGGGTACCAAGAGACCCAGTACTTC	CASSMGGGYQETQYF
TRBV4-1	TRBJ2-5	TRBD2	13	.	TGCGCCAGCAGGGCTAGCGGGGGAGAGACCCAGTACTTC	CASRASGGETQYF
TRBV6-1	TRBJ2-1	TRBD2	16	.	TGTGCCAGCAGTGAAATCTGGGCTAGCGGGGGGAATGAGCAGTTCTTC	CASSEIWASGGNEQFF
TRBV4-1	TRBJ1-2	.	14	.	TGCGCCAGCAGCCAAGGGAGACAGGACTATGGCTACACCTTC	CASSQGRQDYGYTF
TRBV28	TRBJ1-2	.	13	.	TGTGCCAGCATAGACAGAAGGAACTATGGCTACACCTTC	CASIDRRNYGYTF